A single sample gave rise to the 28 T cell receptor beta chains below, sequenced in a study of cytomegalovirus exposure and HLA in healthy donors. 13 Jbeta primers and 60 Vbeta primers were used for the PCR. The data were produced by immunoSEQ multiplex PCR, yet TCRdb's version contains in-frame clones alone and is incomplete. Here the sample spans some 110,000 clones, approximately 79% being singletons. The specimen was PBMCs. The receptors were gathered from a man aged 25 to 45 in good health and CMV-seronegative.

This chain uses TRBV7-8 with TRBJ2-1, with 10 bases fitting TRBD2. The CDR3 is made up of 16 amino acids. V was pared by 4 bases and J by 6 bases, with 9 bases of the junction left unmatched. The germline V gene encodes CDR1 SGHVS and CDR2 FQNEAQ. This CDR3 reads CASSYRAGGPGNEQFF. The DNA of the CDR3 is TGTGCCAGCAGCTACCGAGCGGGGGGGCCGGGCAATGAGCAGTTCTTC.

This clone has more than one count but fewer than ten. The J gene is TRBJ2-3, the V gene TRBV10-3, with a weak D call TRBD1 (5 bases). The CDR3 is 16 residues long. V gave up 3 bases and J gave up 3 bases, with 16 bases separating them. Germline V gene sequence: CDR1 ENHRY, CDR2 SYGVKD. CDR3 coding DNA: TGTGCCATCAGTGACCCGGGCAGGGAAGGAACAGATACGCAGTATTTT. It specifies CAISDPGREGTDTQYF.

The chain carries TRBV13 and TRBJ2-1; 14 nucleotides match TRBD2. The CDR3 totals 16 residues. Germline V gene lookup returns CDR1 PRHDT and CDR2 FYEKMQ (reference sequence). The V and J ends lost 2 bases and 6 bases, in that order; junction bases with no gene match: 3. The DNA for the CDR3 is TGTGCCAGCAGCTTACCCGGGACTAGCGGGGGCAATGAGCAGTTCTTC. Translation: CASSLPGTSGGNEQFF.

V is TRBV7-9 and J is TRBJ2-3, with a possible D match to TRBD1 (6 bases). The CDR3 covers 16 residues. V lost 3 bases to trimming and J lost 5 bases, with 18 bases between them. Per germline, CDR1 SEHNR and CDR2 FQNEAQ (reference sequence). The chain's CDR3 is CASSFYREILGDTQYF. The CDR3 nucleotides are TGTGCCAGCAGCTTTTACAGGGAAATTTTAGGAGATACGCAGTATTTT.

This clone came up a few times. The rearrangement links TRBV2 to TRBJ1-1, with a weak D call TRBD1 (5 bases). Germline lookup yields CDR1 SNHLY and CDR2 FYNNEI. The CDR3 loop spans 12 amino acids. Trimming stripped 5 bases from V and 11 bases from J, with 15 bases between. DNA for the CDR3: TGTGCCAGCAGTTACAGGACAAAGGAGGCTTTCTTT. It yields the protein CASSYRTKEAFF.

The V gene is TRBV25-1, the J gene TRBJ1-1; 9 bases fit TRBD1. Germline loops: CDR1 MGHDK, CDR2 SYGVNS. V was clipped by 6 bases and J by 2 bases; unmatched bases: 7. This CDR3 has 15 amino acids. For the CDR3, the DNA is TGTGCCAGCAGCCCGGGACAGGGAATAAACACTGAAGCTTTCTTT. This codes for CASSPGQGINTEAFF.

The chain uses TRBV21-1 and TRBJ1-1. TRBV21-1 is termed a pseudogene. This CDR3 is 15 amino acids long. CDR3 sequence (DNA): TGTGCCAGCAGCTTGGGAGACCGATTTCGGGCTGAAGCTTTCTTT. Translating it yields CASSLGDRFRAEAFF.

In its sample, this clone was seen once. The rearrangement links TRBV4-3 to TRBJ1-2, with D uncertain. The germline V gene has CDR1 LGHNA and CDR2 YSLEER. The CDR3 covers 12 residues. V lost 1 base to trimming and J lost 10 bases, with 10 bases between them. CDR3 nucleotides: TGCGCCAGCAGCCAAGCTCCACTGGTCTACACCTTC. It yields the protein CASSQAPLVYTF.

The chain joins TRBV29-1 to TRBJ2-1, with 8 positions matching TRBD1. The V and J ends lost 6 bases and 5 bases, in that order; junction bases with no gene match: 3. Germline CDR1 reads SQVTM; CDR2 reads ANQGSEA. The CDR3 is 12 residues long. The CDR3 bases are TGCAGCGTGGGGACAGGAAACAATGAGCAGTTCTTC. Translating gives CSVGTGNNEQFF.

In this sample, this clone turned up a few times. The rearrangement joins TRBV28 to TRBJ1-2, with 8 bases identical to TRBD1. V was clipped by 7 bases and J by 8 bases; unmatched bases: 9. Germline V gives CDR1 MDHEN, CDR2 SYDVKM. The CDR3 length is 13 residues. The CDR3 nucleotides are TGTGCCAGCACAGGGGGCGCATGGGAAGGCTACACCTTC. Translating it yields CASTGGAWEGYTF.

This clone appeared a few times. The V call is TRBV13, the J call TRBJ2-5; a possible D gene is TRBD1 (6 bases). CDR1 is PRHDT and CDR2 is FYEKMQ in the germline V gene (reference sequence). The length of the CDR3 is 16 residues. The ends were cut back, 1 base at V and 3 bases at J, with 15 bases in the middle. DNA for the CDR3: TGTGCCAGCAGCTTAGATAGGGGGTATCCCAAAGAGACCCAGTACTTC. Translated, it gives CASSLDRGYPKETQYF.

The chain carries TRBV19 and TRBJ2-7; 10 bases agree with TRBD1. The CDR3 is 15 amino acids. CDR1 and CDR2 (germline): LNHDA, SQIVND (reference sequence). The J segment lost 3 bases and the V segment lost 6 bases, leaving 8 bases of the junction unmatched. The CDR3 coding sequence is TGTGCCAGTAGCTCAAGGGACAGGGGAATCTACGAGCAGTACTTC. This gives the protein CASSSRDRGIYEQYF.

This sequence joins TRBV27 and TRBJ1-2; D remains unclear. This CDR3 spans 14 amino acids. In germline, CDR1 is MNHEY, CDR2 SMNVEV (reference sequence). V dropped 2 bases and J dropped 4 bases, with 11 bases sitting between them. The CDR3 loop is CASSLGGMPYGYTF. CDR3 sequence (DNA): TGTGCCAGCAGTTTAGGTGGCATGCCCTATGGCTACACCTTC.

The chain uses TRBV15 and TRBJ1-1, with TRBD1 as a possible D gene (6 bases). V was pared by 4 bases and J by 2 bases, with 26 bases between. Germline V gene lookup returns CDR1 LNHNV and CDR2 YYDKDF (reference sequence). The length of the CDR3 is 19 residues. CDR3 sequence (DNA): TGTGCCACCAGCATTCGCTCCGGGACACAGGCCTTAAAAAACACTGAAGCTTTCTTT. Residues: CATSIRSGTQALKNTEAFF.

V usage is TRBV7-2 and J usage is TRBJ2-1; the match to TRBD2 covers 8 bases. The V segment lost 1 base and the J segment 3 bases; nucleotides outside the gene matches: 8. The CDR3 is made up of 17 amino acids. From germline, CDR1 is SGHTA and CDR2 FQGNSA. This CDR3 is CASSLGRAGGGYNEQFF. The CDR3 bases are TGTGCCAGCAGCTTAGGAAGGGCGGGGGGCGGCTACAATGAGCAGTTCTTC.

V and J are TRBV6-6 and TRBJ1-5; the match to TRBD1 covers 7 bases. CDR1 and CDR2 (germline): MNHNY, SVGAGI (reference sequence). The CDR3 consists of 13 residues. J was trimmed by 6 bases and V by 4 bases; bases with no gene match: 3. The CDR3 DNA reads TGTGCCAGCAGTTCCACAGGGGCTCAGCCCCAGCATTTT. This gives the protein CASSSTGAQPQHF.

This chain uses TRBV2 with TRBJ1-4; a possible D gene is TRBD1 (5 bases). V was trimmed by 7 bases and J by 4 bases, leaving 13 bases between them. CDR1 and CDR2 from the germline V gene are SNHLY and FYNNEI. CDR3 length: 14 residues. CDR3 sequence (DNA): TGTGCCAGCATTCCCGGGACTTATAATGAAAAACTGTTTTTT. This translates into CASIPGTYNEKLFF.

The gene calls are TRBV27 and TRBJ1-6, with TRBD1 as a possible D gene (5 bases). Trimming shortened V by 1 base and J by 9 bases, and 10 bases separated the two germline ends. Germline-derived CDR1 and CDR2 are MNHEY and SMNVEV (reference sequence). This CDR3 spans 14 amino acids. The CDR3 sequence: CASSLFRGSSPLHF. In DNA form, the CDR3 reads TGTGCCAGCAGTTTATTTCGGGGGAGTTCACCCCTCCACTTT.

J is TRBJ1-1 and V is TRBV7-9, with D maybe TRBD1 (5 bases). CDR1 and CDR2 (germline): SEHNR, FQNEAQ (reference sequence). Trimming removed 0 bases from V and 7 bases from J, with 12 bases in between. The CDR3 extends over 14 amino acids. CDR3 nucleotide sequence: TGTGCCAGCAGCTTAGCGCTGGGGGGAAGTGAAGCTTTCTTT. It yields the protein CASSLALGGSEAFF.

This chain connects TRBV6-1 to TRBJ1-2; possible D gene TRBD1, 6 bases. This CDR3 has 15 residues. V lost 2 bases and J 0 bases, leaving 10 bases between the germline ends. Germline values: CDR1 MNHNS, CDR2 SASEGT. For the CDR3, the DNA is TGTGCCAGCAGTGAACGGCAGGGGACTAACTATGGCTACACCTTC. It is translated as CASSERQGTNYGYTF.

This clone was seen a few times. The J gene is TRBJ2-7, the V gene TRBV19; D not certain. The CDR3 sequence is 15 residues long. V lost 1 base, J lost 0 bases, and 10 bases lay in between. Per germline, CDR1 LNHDA and CDR2 SQIVND (reference sequence). The CDR3 DNA is TGTGCCAGTAGTATAGGATTAGTTAGCTCCTACGAGCAGTACTTC. Translated, it gives CASSIGLVSSYEQYF.

The chain recombines TRBV28 with TRBJ2-1; possible D gene TRBD1, 6 bases. The CDR3 loop spans 16 amino acids. The V and J ends lost 5 bases and 8 bases respectively, with 22 bases between them. Germline V gene sequence: CDR1 MDHEN, CDR2 SYDVKM. The CDR3 DNA follows: TGTGCCAGCAGTCTCACGTGGGGGCAGGAGGTCGATGAGCAGTTCTTC. Its protein product is CASSLTWGQEVDEQFF.

The V call is TRBV27, the J call TRBJ1-5; 7 bases are shared with TRBD1. Germline trimming cut 6 bases from V and 0 bases from J; bases unmatched to any gene: 8. Germline V gives CDR1 MNHEY, CDR2 SMNVEV (reference sequence). The CDR3 is 16 amino acids. The CDR3 DNA sequence: TGTGCCAGCAGCCCTGGAAGGGGGCCTAGCAATCAGCCCCAGCATTTT. This gives the protein CASSPGRGPSNQPQHF.

The chain employs TRBV7-2 and TRBJ2-7; D is uncertain. The CDR3 is 12 residues long. Trimming left V 8 bases short and J 3 bases short, with 11 bases between. Per germline, CDR1 SGHTA and CDR2 FQGNSA. CDR3 in amino acids: CASGLRHYEQYF. CDR3 nucleotides: TGTGCCAGCGGGCTTCGGCACTACGAGCAGTACTTC. The whole variable domain, remainder taken from reference TRBV7-2 and TRBJ2-7, is GAGVSQSPSNKVTEKGKDVELRCDPISGHTALYWYRQSLGQGLEFLIYFQGNSAPDKSGLPSDRFSAERTGGSVSTLTIQRTQQEDSAVYLCASGLRHYEQYFGPGTRLTVT.

The chain is built from TRBV30 and TRBJ2-5; no definite D call. Trimming removed 3 bases at V and 0 bases at J, with 11 bases between. Per germline, CDR1 GTSNPN and CDR2 SVGIG (reference sequence). The CDR3 loop spans 14 amino acids. The CDR3 region is CAWRKSAYQETQYF. CDR3 bases: TGTGCCTGGAGGAAAAGCGCGTACCAAGAGACCCAGTACTTC.

This chain uses TRBV7-2 with TRBJ2-7, with 8 bases identical to TRBD1. The CDR3 has 17 residues. CDR1 SGHTA and CDR2 FQGNSA come from the germline V gene. Unmatched junction bases numbered 14, after V lost 2 bases and J lost 5 bases. CDR3 residues: CASSLWVLGQGNHEQYF. The CDR3 region has the DNA TGTGCCAGCAGCTTATGGGTCCTCGGACAGGGTAATCACGAGCAGTACTTC.

The chain recombines TRBV5-1 with TRBJ2-5; the match to TRBD1 covers 9 bases. Trimming cost V 5 bases and J 4 bases; bases outside gene matches: 6. Germline V gene data show CDR1 as SGHRS and CDR2 as YFSETQ. The CDR3 contains 14 residues. This chain's CDR3 is CASRQGTGPETQYF. For the CDR3, the DNA is TGCGCCAGCAGACAAGGGACAGGGCCAGAGACCCAGTACTTC.

J is TRBJ1-2 and V is TRBV5-6; possible D gene TRBD1, 5 bases. Trimming pared 6 bases from V and 3 bases from J, leaving 18 bases between. CDR3 length: 15 residues. Germline loops: CDR1 SGHDT, CDR2 YYEEEE. As DNA, the CDR3 is TGTGCCAGCACCATGCAACGGGGAGGGGACTATGGCTACACCTTC. It is translated as CASTMQRGGDYGYTF.